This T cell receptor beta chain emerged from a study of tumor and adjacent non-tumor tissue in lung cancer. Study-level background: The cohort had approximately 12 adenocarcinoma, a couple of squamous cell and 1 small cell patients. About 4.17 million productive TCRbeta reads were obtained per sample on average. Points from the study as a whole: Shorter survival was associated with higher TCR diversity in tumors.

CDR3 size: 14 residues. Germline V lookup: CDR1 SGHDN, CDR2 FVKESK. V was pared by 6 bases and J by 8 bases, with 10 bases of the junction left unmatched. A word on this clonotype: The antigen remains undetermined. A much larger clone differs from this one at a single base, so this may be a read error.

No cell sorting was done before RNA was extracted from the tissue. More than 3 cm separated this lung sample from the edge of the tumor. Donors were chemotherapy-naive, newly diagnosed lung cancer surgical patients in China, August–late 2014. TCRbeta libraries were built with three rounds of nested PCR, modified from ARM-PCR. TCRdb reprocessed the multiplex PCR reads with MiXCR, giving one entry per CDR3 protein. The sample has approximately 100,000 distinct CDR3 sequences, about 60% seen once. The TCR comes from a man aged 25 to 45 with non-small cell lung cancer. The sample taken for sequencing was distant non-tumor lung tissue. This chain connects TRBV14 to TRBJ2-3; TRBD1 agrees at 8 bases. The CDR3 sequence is CASSKSDRAGTQYF. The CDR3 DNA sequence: TGTGCCAGCAGTAAATCGGACAGGGCTGGTACGCAGTATTTT. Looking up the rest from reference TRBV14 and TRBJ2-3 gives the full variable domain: EAGVTQFPSHSVIEKGQTVTLRCDPISGHDNLYWYRRVMGKEIKFLLHFVKESKQDESGMPNNRFLAERTGGTYSTLKVQPAELEDSGVYFCASSKSDRAGTQYFGPGTRLTVL.